The rows below give T cell receptor beta chains drawn from one sample of a study of T-cell reconstitution after alpha-beta-depleted transplantation in children. MiXCR, applied by TCRdb to the PCR reads, yields one record per CDR3 protein. The sample lists 250,000 to 300,000 distinct CDR3 sequences; roughly 9.5% were seen once. This specimen was PBMCs from the stem cell graft donor, taken from the stem cell graft. All receptors derive from a human donor who donated a stem cell graft to a child with SCID. The CDR3 runs from the conserved cysteine through the conserved F or W. Fields, in order: V gene, D gene, clone size, J gene, CDR3 protein, CDR3 DNA. A D gene is named only where the DNA matches it firmly. Not every row has a clone size; where given, it reads once, few, many or a size class.

TRBV12-3/TRBV12-4	-	few	TRBJ2-2	CASSQEGRGTGELFF	TGTGCCAGCAGCCAGGAAGGAAGGGGCACCGGGGAGCTGTTTTTT
TRBV7-9	-	-	TRBJ2-5	CASSFPGGTQYF	TGTGCCAGCAGCTTTCCCGGGGGGACCCAGTACTTC
TRBV6-5	-	few	TRBJ2-1	CASSYSMGQGSYNEQFF	TGTGCCAGCAGTTACTCGATGGGGCAGGGCTCCTACAATGAGCAGTTCTTC
TRBV7-8	TRBD1	many	TRBJ2-1	CASSSWTGVIDEQFF	TGTGCCAGCAGCTCCTGGACAGGGGTTATCGATGAGCAGTTCTTC
TRBV7-8	-	many	TRBJ2-1	CASSLGSGLNEQFF	TGTGCCAGCAGCTTGGGCTCAGGGCTTAATGAGCAGTTCTTC
TRBV3-1	-	-	TRBJ1-1	CASSQRGPLGTEAFF	TGTGCCAGCAGCCAGCGGGGGCCCCTGGGCACTGAAGCTTTCTTT
TRBV29-1	TRBD1	-	TRBJ2-7	CSVRPGQNDGRQYF	TGCAGCGTTCGCCCGGGACAGAACGATGGTAGGCAGTACTTC
TRBV7-8	-	few	TRBJ1-1	CASSLGEIQFAEAFF	TGTGCCAGCAGCTTAGGGGAGATTCAATTCGCTGAAGCTTTCTTT
TRBV6-1	-	few	TRBJ2-1	CASDRGPHEQFF	TGTGCCAGCGATCGGGGGCCGCATGAGCAGTTCTTC
TRBV6-1	-	-	TRBJ2-2	CASIGGAIYTRELFF	TGTGCCAGCATTGGCGGGGCCATATACACCAGGGAGCTGTTTTTT
TRBV3-1	-	few	TRBJ2-7	CASSQIQGGSSYEQYF	TGTGCCAGCAGCCAGATACAGGGTGGGAGCTCCTACGAGCAGTACTTC
TRBV6-1	TRBD2	many	TRBJ2-3	CASSEYGGSTDTQYF	TGTGCCAGCAGTGAATACGGGGGGAGCACAGATACGCAGTATTTT
TRBV20-1	-	many	TRBJ1-5	CSARDSPQPQHF	TGCAGTGCTAGAGATTCTCCTCAGCCCCAGCATTTT
TRBV5-1	TRBD1	many	TRBJ2-7	CASSLDRTYEQYF	TGCGCCAGCAGCCTGGACAGGACCTACGAGCAGTACTTC
TRBV12-3/TRBV12-4	-	few	TRBJ1-1	CASSRSGTNTEAFF	TGTGCCAGCAGCCGATCCGGGACCAACACTGAAGCTTTCTTT
TRBV27	-	few	TRBJ1-1	CASSLKTGNTEAFF	TGTGCCAGCAGTCTCAAGACAGGGAACACTGAAGCTTTCTTT
TRBV10-3	-	-	TRBJ2-1	CAISGVSYNEQFF	TGTGCCATCAGCGGGGTATCCTACAATGAGCAGTTCTTC